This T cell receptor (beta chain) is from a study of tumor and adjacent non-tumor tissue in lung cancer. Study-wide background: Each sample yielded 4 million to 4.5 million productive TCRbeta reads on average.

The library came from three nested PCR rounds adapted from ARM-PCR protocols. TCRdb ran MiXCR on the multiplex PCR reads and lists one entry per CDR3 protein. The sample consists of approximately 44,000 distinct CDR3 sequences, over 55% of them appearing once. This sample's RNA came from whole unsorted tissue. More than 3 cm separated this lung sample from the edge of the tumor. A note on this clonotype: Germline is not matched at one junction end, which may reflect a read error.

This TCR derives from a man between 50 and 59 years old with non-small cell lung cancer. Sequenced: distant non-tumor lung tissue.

The CDR3 sequence is CPSSSGTGRTYKQYF. The CDR3 DNA reads TGTCCCAGCAGCTCGGGGACAGGTAGAACCTACAAGCAGTACTTC. This rearrangement joins TRBV11-2 to TRBJ2-7, with 8 bases that match TRBD1. Per the germline V gene, CDR1 is SGHAT and CDR2 is FQNNGV. This CDR3 is 15 amino acids long.